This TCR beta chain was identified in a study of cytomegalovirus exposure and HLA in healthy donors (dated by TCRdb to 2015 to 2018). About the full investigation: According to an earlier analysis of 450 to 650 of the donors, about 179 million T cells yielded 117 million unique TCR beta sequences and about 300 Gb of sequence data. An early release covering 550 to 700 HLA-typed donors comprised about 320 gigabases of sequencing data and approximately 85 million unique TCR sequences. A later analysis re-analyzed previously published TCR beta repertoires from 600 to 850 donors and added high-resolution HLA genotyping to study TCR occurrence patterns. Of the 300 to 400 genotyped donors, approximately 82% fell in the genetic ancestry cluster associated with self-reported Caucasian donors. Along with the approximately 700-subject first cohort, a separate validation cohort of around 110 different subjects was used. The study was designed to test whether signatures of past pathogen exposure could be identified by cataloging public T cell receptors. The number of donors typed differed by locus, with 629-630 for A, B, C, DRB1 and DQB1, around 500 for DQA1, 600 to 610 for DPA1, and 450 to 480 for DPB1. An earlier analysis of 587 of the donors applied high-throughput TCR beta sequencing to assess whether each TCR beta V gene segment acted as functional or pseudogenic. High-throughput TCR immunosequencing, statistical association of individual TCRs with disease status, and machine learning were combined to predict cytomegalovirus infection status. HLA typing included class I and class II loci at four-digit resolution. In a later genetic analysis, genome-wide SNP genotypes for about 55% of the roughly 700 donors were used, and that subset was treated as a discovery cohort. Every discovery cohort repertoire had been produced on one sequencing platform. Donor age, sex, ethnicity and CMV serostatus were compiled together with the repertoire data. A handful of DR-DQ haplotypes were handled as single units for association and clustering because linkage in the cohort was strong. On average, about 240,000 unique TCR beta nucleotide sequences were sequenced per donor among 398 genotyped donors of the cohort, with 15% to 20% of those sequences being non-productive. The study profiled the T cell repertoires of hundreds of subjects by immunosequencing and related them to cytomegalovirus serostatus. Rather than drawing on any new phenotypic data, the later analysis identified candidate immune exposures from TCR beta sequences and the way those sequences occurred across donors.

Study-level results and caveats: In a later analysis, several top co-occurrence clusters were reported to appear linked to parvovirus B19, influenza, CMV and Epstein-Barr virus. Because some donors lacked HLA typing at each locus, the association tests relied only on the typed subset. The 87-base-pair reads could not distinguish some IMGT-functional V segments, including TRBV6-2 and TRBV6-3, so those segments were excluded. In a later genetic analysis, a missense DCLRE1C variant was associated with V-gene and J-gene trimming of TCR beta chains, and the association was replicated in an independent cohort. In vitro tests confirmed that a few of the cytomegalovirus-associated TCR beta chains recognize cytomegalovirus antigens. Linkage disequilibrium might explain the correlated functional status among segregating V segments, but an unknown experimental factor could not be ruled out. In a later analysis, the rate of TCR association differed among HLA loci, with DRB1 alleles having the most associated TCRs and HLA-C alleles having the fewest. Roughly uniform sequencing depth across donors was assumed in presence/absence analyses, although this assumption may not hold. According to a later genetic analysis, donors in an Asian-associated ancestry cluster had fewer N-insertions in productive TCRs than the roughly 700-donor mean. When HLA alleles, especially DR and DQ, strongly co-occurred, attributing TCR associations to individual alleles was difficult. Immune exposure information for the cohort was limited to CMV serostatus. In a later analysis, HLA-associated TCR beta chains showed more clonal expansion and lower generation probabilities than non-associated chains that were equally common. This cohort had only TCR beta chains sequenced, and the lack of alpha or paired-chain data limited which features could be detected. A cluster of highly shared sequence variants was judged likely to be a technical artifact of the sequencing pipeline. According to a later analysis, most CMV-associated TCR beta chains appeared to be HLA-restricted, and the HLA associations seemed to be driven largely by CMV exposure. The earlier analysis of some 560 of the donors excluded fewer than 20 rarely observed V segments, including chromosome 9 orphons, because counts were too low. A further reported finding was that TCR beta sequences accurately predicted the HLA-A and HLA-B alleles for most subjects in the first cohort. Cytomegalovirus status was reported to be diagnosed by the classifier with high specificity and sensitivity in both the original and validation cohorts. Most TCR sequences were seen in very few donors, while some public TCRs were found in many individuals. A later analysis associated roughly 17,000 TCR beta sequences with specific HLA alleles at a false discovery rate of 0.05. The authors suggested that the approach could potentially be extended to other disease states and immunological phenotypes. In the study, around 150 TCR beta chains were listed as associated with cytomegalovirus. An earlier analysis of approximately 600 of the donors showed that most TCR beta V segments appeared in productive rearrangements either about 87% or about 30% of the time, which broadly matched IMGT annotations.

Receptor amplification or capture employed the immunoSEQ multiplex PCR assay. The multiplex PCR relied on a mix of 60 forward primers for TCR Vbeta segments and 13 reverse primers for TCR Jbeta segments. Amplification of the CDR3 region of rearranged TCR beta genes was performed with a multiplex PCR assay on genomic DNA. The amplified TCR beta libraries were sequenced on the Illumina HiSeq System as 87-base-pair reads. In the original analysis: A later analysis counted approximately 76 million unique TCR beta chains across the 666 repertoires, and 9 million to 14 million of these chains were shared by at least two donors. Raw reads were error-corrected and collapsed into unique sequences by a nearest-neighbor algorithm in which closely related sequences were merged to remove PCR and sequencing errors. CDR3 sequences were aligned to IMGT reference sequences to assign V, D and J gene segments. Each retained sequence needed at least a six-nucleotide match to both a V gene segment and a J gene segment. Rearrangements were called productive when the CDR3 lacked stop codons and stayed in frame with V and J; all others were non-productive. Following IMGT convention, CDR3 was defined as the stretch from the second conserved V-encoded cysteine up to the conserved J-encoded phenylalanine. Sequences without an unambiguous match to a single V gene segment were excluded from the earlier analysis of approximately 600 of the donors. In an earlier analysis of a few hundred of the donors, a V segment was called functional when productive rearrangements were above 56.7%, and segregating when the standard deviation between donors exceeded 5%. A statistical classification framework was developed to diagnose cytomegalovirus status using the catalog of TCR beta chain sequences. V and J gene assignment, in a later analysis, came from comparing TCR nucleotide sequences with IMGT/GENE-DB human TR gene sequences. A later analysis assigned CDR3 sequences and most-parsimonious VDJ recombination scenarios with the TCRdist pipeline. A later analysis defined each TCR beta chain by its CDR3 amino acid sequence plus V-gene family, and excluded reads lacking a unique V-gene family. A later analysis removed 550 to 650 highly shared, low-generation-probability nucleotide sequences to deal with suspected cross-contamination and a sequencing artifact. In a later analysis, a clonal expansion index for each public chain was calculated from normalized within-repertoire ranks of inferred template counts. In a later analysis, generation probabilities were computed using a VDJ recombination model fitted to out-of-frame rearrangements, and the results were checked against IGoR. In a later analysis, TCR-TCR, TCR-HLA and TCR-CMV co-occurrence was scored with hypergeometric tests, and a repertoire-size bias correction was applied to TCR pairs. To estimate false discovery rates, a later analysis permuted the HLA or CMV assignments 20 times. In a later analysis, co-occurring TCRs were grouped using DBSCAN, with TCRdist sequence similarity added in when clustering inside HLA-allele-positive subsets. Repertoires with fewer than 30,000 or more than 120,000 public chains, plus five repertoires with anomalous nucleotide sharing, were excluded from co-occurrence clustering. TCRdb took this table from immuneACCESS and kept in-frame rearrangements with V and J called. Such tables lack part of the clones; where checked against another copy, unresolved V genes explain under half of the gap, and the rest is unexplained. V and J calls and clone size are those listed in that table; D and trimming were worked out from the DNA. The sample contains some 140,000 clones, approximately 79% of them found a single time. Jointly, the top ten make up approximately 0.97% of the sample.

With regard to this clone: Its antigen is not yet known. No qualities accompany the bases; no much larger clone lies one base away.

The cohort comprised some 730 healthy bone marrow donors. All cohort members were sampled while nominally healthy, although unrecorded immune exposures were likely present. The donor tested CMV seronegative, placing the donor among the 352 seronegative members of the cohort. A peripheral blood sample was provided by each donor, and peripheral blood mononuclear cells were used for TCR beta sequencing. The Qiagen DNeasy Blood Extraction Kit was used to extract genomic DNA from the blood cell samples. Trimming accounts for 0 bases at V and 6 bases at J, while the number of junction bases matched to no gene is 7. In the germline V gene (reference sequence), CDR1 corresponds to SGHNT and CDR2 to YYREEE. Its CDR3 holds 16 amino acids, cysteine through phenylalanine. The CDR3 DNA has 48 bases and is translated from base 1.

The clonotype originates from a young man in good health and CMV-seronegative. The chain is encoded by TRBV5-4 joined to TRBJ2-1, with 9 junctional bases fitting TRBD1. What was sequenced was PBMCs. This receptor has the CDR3 CASSLVGQGFPNEQFF. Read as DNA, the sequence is TGTGCCAGCAGCTTGGTAGGACAGGGGTTTCCCAATGAGCAGTTCTTC.